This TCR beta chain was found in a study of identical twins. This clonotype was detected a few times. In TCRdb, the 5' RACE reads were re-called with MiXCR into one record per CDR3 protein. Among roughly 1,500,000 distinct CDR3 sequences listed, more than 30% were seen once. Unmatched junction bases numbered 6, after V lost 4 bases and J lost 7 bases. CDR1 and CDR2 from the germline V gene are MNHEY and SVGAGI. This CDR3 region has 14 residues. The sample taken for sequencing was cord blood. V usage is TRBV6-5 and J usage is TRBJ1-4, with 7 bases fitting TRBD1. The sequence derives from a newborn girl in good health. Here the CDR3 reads CASSSTGVFEKLFF. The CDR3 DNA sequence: TGTGCCAGCAGTTCAACAGGGGTGTTTGAAAAACTGTTTTTT.